This entry describes one T cell receptor beta chain. What it binds is not known. Only in-frame clones appear in the TCRdb table, and some are missing; sequencing was by immunoSEQ multiplex PCR. The sample has around 62,000 clones, roughly 80% seen once. CDR1 is SGHRS, CDR2 YFSETQ, per germline. J was trimmed by 4 bases and V by 0 bases; bases with no gene match: 3. The CDR3 spans 14 residues. The sample belongs to a study of OX40 agonist ivuxolimab in advanced cancers. Study information: The dose-escalation cohort had hepatocellular carcinoma, melanoma, renal cell or head and neck cancer. Checkpoint inhibitors had been given previously to 40% of patients. General study results and limits: On average, CD8+ T cells showed a greater number of expanded clones than CD4+. Dosing at 0.1 to 3.0 mg/kg was accompanied by clonal expansion of CD4+ and CD8+ blood T cells by week 6.

The TCR sequence derives from an adult with an advanced solid tumor such as melanoma, head and neck, liver or kidney cancer. J is TRBJ1-1 and V is TRBV5-1, with 7 bases that match TRBD1. The sequencing used CD4+ or CD8+ T cells sorted from blood, collected in a trial of the OX40 agonist ivuxolimab. The CDR3 nucleotides are TGCGCCAGCAGCTTGGAACAGGGGAGCACTGAAGCTTTCTTT. This codes for CASSLEQGSTEAFF. The full variable domain, in which reference TRBV5-1 and TRBJ1-1 provide the parts outside the CDR3, is KAGVTQTPRYLIKTRGQQVTLSCSPISGHRSVSWYQQTPGQGLQFLFEYFSETQRNKGNFPGRFSGRQFSNSRSEMNVSTLELGDSALYLCASSLEQGSTEAFFGQGTRLTVV.